This T cell receptor (beta chain) was profiled in a study of response to subunit inactivated influenza vaccine. Trimming cost V 6 bases and J 6 bases, with 15 bases left between them. The CDR3 totals 14 residues. The germline V gene has CDR1 MNHEY and CDR2 SVGEGT. Each CDR3 protein is one row after TCRdb ran MiXCR on the RT-PCR reads. The data contain roughly 700,000 distinct CDR3 sequences, less than 20% of them seen just once; the ten biggest clones take up approximately 10%. The sequence was collected from a man in his forties or fifties who received an inactivated influenza vaccine. Sequences were derived from PBMCs from blood, sampled about 11 days after vaccination. The chain uses TRBV6-2 or TRBV6-3 and TRBJ2-1; TRBD2 might be the D (6 bases). The CDR3 sequence: CASRVRLDSNEQFF. CDR3 coding DNA: TGTGCCAGCAGAGTCAGACTAGATAGCAATGAGCAGTTCTTC.